The rows below give T cell receptor beta chains drawn from one sample of a study of spatial heterogeneity in lung cancer. TCRdb reprocessed the 5' RACE reads with MiXCR, giving one entry per CDR3 protein. The sample shows about 50,000 distinct CDR3 sequences, more than 6.5% of them seen only once. Here the sequenced sample was PBMCs, taken at follow-up. The origin of the receptors is a female donor with early-stage non-small cell lung cancer. The conserved cysteine and the conserved F or W are not part of the CDR3 here.

V gene: TRBV29-1
J gene: TRBJ1-2
CDR3 protein: SVEDRSLYGYT

V gene: TRBV2
J gene: TRBJ2-7
CDR3 protein: ASTQGASSYEQY

V gene: TRBV24-1
J gene: TRBJ1-2
CDR3 protein: ATNRRRGANYGYT

V gene: TRBV29-1
J gene: TRBJ2-1
CDR3 protein: SVEGGGSYNEQF

V gene: TRBV2
J gene: TRBJ1-5
CDR3 protein: ASKGEGQPQH

V gene: TRBV7-2
J gene: TRBJ2-3
CDR3 protein: ASSLGLSTDTQY

V gene: TRBV4-2
J gene: TRBJ2-3
CDR3 protein: ASSQAHSGEDTQY

V gene: TRBV24-1
J gene: TRBJ1-1
CDR3 protein: ATSGGRTEAF

V gene: TRBV29-1
J gene: TRBJ2-3
CDR3 protein: SVEYLPRTSGYTDTQY

V gene: TRBV12-3/TRBV12-4
J gene: TRBJ2-1
CDR3 protein: ASSKGLAEVYNEQF

V gene: TRBV20-1
J gene: TRBJ1-3
CDR3 protein: SASTGGPSGNTIY

V gene: TRBV24-1
J gene: TRBJ2-3
CDR3 protein: ATSDFKADTQY

V gene: TRBV28
J gene: TRBJ2-1
CDR3 protein: ASSSPSTSGGTNNEQF

V gene: TRBV6-5
J gene: TRBJ2-1
CDR3 protein: ASTGGALFHEQF

V gene: TRBV20-1
J gene: TRBJ2-1
CDR3 protein: SARDLGGLHNEQF